This paragraph reports one TCR beta chain. What it recognizes is unknown. A J-beta primer mix and a sample-barcoded 5' primer were used in a second PCR of roughly 6 to 11 cycles. TCRdb fed the 5' RACE reads into MiXCR, producing one record per CDR3 protein. Seen here are roughly 730,000 distinct CDR3 sequences, roughly 56% observed once, and the top ten hold about 26%. The source of the sample is a study of blood T cells in healthy people across ages. As for the study in general: About one barcoded beta molecule per two T cells was captured by template switching. Study-level points and caveats: A conclusive naive versus antigen-experienced comparison was prevented by the unsorted PBMCs.

Germline V CDR1 and CDR2: LGHDT, YNNKEL (reference sequence). CDR3 length: 14 residues. The clonotype was recovered from a man aged 40-49 years in good health. This chain uses TRBV3-1 with TRBJ2-5, with unresolved D. The DNA end lines up better with TRBJ2-7; the J call may be wrong. Sequences were obtained from blood. CDR3: CASSQAGYDYEQYF. The DNA of the CDR3 is TGTGCCAGCAGCCAAGCCGGGTACGACTACGAGCAGTACTTC.